The rows below give T cell receptor beta chains drawn from one sample of a study of shared clonotypes between healthy human individuals. Assay: immunoSEQ multiplex PCR; the TCRdb copy retains only in-frame clones and omits some. Of 2 million to 2.5 million clones listed, approximately 94% were seen once; the top ten hold 0.1% to 0.15%. The sequenced sample consisted of naive CD4+ T cells sorted from blood. All receptors come from a man younger than 35 in good health. Both conserved end residues are part of each CDR3. The order of the fields is D gene, J gene, V gene, clone size, CDR3 DNA, CDR3 protein. The D gene is left open where the match is weak. Some rows have no size entry. The others give once, few or many, or a class for an expanded clone.

d_call: .
j_call: TRBJ1-3
v_call: TRBV27
clone_size: .
cdr3_nt: TGTGCCAGCAGTCGTCAGTCTGGAAACACCATATATTTT
cdr3_aa: CASSRQSGNTIYF

d_call: .
j_call: TRBJ1-2
v_call: TRBV6-5
clone_size: .
cdr3_nt: TGTGCCAGCAGTTACCAAAAGGGGAACTATGGCTACACCTTC
cdr3_aa: CASSYQKGNYGYTF

d_call: .
j_call: TRBJ2-5
v_call: TRBV15
clone_size: .
cdr3_nt: TGTGCCACCAGCAGTGGGTACCAAGAGACCCAGTACTTC
cdr3_aa: CATSSGYQETQYF

d_call: TRBD2
j_call: TRBJ2-1
v_call: TRBV7-9
clone_size: .
cdr3_nt: TGTGCCAGCATGCCTAGCGGGGTTGGTGAGCAGTTCTTC
cdr3_aa: CASMPSGVGEQFF

d_call: .
j_call: TRBJ2-7
v_call: TRBV10-3
clone_size: .
cdr3_nt: TGTGCCATCAGTGAGTCGAAAGGGGTGGGGTCCTACGAGCAGTACTTC
cdr3_aa: CAISESKGVGSYEQYF

d_call: TRBD1
j_call: TRBJ2-1
v_call: TRBV29-1
clone_size: .
cdr3_nt: TGCAGCGTTGCATTGGGACAGGGGTACAATGAGCAGTTCTTC
cdr3_aa: CSVALGQGYNEQFF

d_call: TRBD2
j_call: TRBJ2-5
v_call: TRBV15
clone_size: once
cdr3_nt: TGTGCCACCAGCAGAGATAAGGGACTAGCGAGAGAGACCCAGTACTTC
cdr3_aa: CATSRDKGLARETQYF

d_call: TRBD2
j_call: TRBJ2-1
v_call: TRBV5-1
clone_size: once
cdr3_nt: TGCGCCAGCAGCTTGGGGAATAGCGGGAGTGGCGATGAGCAGTTCTTC
cdr3_aa: CASSLGNSGSGDEQFF

d_call: TRBD1
j_call: TRBJ2-7
v_call: TRBV11-2
clone_size: .
cdr3_nt: TGTGCCAGCAGCCATACCACCGGGACAGGCGCGGGCGAGCAGTACTTC
cdr3_aa: CASSHTTGTGAGEQYF

d_call: TRBD2
j_call: TRBJ2-1
v_call: TRBV5-4
clone_size: once
cdr3_nt: TGTGCCAGCAGTACCCCGGCTAGCGGCAATGAGCAGTTCTTC
cdr3_aa: CASSTPASGNEQFF

d_call: TRBD1
j_call: TRBJ2-3
v_call: TRBV7-9
clone_size: .
cdr3_nt: TGTGCCAGCAGCGTCGGGACAGCGAGCATAGGAACGCAGTATTTT
cdr3_aa: CASSVGTASIGTQYF

d_call: .
j_call: TRBJ2-1
v_call: TRBV7-2
clone_size: .
cdr3_nt: TGTGCCAGCAGCTTAGGGGCAGGGATTTTTAATGAGCAGTTCTTC
cdr3_aa: CASSLGAGIFNEQFF

d_call: .
j_call: TRBJ1-5
v_call: TRBV11-2
clone_size: .
cdr3_nt: TGTGCCAGCAGCCAAGAGGACAGCCGGGGTCAGCCCCAGCATTTT
cdr3_aa: CASSQEDSRGQPQHF

d_call: .
j_call: TRBJ2-1
v_call: TRBV5-4
clone_size: .
cdr3_nt: TGTGCCAGCAGCTTGAGGGGGGCGAGGCAGTTCTTC
cdr3_aa: CASSLRGARQFF

d_call: .
j_call: TRBJ1-2
v_call: TRBV30
clone_size: .
cdr3_nt: TGTGCCTGGTTGGACTATGGCTACACCTTC
cdr3_aa: CAWLDYGYTF

d_call: .
j_call: TRBJ1-5
v_call: TRBV6-1
clone_size: .
cdr3_nt: TGTGCCACCAGAACCGGGACTCCAAGCAATCAGCCCCAGCATTTT
cdr3_aa: CATRTGTPSNQPQHF

d_call: .
j_call: TRBJ1-3
v_call: TRBV30
clone_size: .
cdr3_nt: TGTGCCTACCATCGCGACTCTGGAAACACCATATATTTT
cdr3_aa: CAYHRDSGNTIYF

d_call: TRBD1
j_call: TRBJ1-3
v_call: TRBV6-6
clone_size: .
cdr3_nt: TGTGCCACCCACCGAGGACAGGGGGTCATATATTTT
cdr3_aa: CATHRGQGVIYF

d_call: TRBD1
j_call: TRBJ1-1
v_call: TRBV30
clone_size: .
cdr3_nt: TGTGCCTGGGCAGGGGGATCCACTGAAGCTTTCTTT
cdr3_aa: CAWAGGSTEAFF

d_call: TRBD2
j_call: TRBJ2-1
v_call: TRBV19
clone_size: .
cdr3_nt: TGTGCCAGTAGTATAGGCGGCGCTAGCGGGGATCGTAAGCAGTTCTTC
cdr3_aa: CASSIGGASGDRKQFF

d_call: .
j_call: TRBJ2-6
v_call: TRBV7-7
clone_size: .
cdr3_nt: TGTGCTAGCAGCCCTTCCGGGACCCCTGGGGCCAACGTCCTGACTTTC
cdr3_aa: CASSPSGTPGANVLTF

d_call: .
j_call: TRBJ1-2
v_call: TRBV5-4
clone_size: .
cdr3_nt: TGTGCCAGCAGCACCGGCACAGTTCCCTATGGCTACACCTTC
cdr3_aa: CASSTGTVPYGYTF

d_call: .
j_call: TRBJ1-6
v_call: TRBV6-5
clone_size: .
cdr3_nt: TGTGCCAGCAGTTGGTCGAGCTCCTATAATTCACCCCTCCACTTT
cdr3_aa: CASSWSSSYNSPLHF

d_call: .
j_call: TRBJ2-6
v_call: TRBV2
clone_size: .
cdr3_nt: TGTGCCAGCAGCAACCCGGACGGCGTAGCTGGGGCCAACGTCCTGACTTTC
cdr3_aa: CASSNPDGVAGANVLTF

d_call: TRBD1
j_call: TRBJ1-5
v_call: TRBV7-2
clone_size: .
cdr3_nt: TGTGCCAGCAGCTCGGACAGGGGCAATCAGCCCCAGCATTTT
cdr3_aa: CASSSDRGNQPQHF

d_call: TRBD1
j_call: TRBJ1-5
v_call: TRBV18
clone_size: .
cdr3_nt: TGTGCCAGCTCACAGACAGGGGCAGGGAATCAGCCCCAGCATTTT
cdr3_aa: CASSQTGAGNQPQHF

d_call: TRBD2
j_call: TRBJ2-3
v_call: TRBV7-3
clone_size: .
cdr3_nt: TGTGCCAGCAGCCCGACTAGCGGGGCGGGAGATACGCAGTATTTT
cdr3_aa: CASSPTSGAGDTQYF

d_call: TRBD1
j_call: TRBJ1-1
v_call: TRBV28
clone_size: .
cdr3_nt: TGTGCCAGCAGTTTAACAGGGGGCGGCGGACTTGAAGCTTTCTTT
cdr3_aa: CASSLTGGGGLEAFF

d_call: TRBD1
j_call: TRBJ2-5
v_call: TRBV9
clone_size: once
cdr3_nt: TGTGCCAGCAACCAGGCAGGGGGCCAAGGAGAGACCCAGTACTTC
cdr3_aa: CASNQAGGQGETQYF

d_call: TRBD1
j_call: TRBJ2-7
v_call: TRBV4-1
clone_size: .
cdr3_nt: TGCGCCAGCAGCCAACCGGGACAGGGTGCCTACGAGCAGTACTTC
cdr3_aa: CASSQPGQGAYEQYF

d_call: .
j_call: TRBJ2-6
v_call: TRBV6-1
clone_size: .
cdr3_nt: TGTGCCAGCAGTATCCAGATCTCTGGGGCCAACGTCCTGACTTTC
cdr3_aa: CASSIQISGANVLTF

d_call: .
j_call: TRBJ1-3
v_call: TRBV7-2
clone_size: .
cdr3_nt: TGTGCCAGCAGCTTAGTGCAGGGCAGGGGTTCGGGAAACACCATATATTTT
cdr3_aa: CASSLVQGRGSGNTIYF

d_call: .
j_call: TRBJ1-4
v_call: TRBV14
clone_size: .
cdr3_nt: TGTGCCAGCAGCCAACTCCACCTAGTCTCGGGTGAAAAACTGTTTTTT
cdr3_aa: CASSQLHLVSGEKLFF

d_call: .
j_call: TRBJ1-4
v_call: TRBV4-1
clone_size: once
cdr3_nt: TGCGCCAGCAGCCAACAGACGGGACGGTCAACTAATGAAAAACTGTTTTTT
cdr3_aa: CASSQQTGRSTNEKLFF

d_call: TRBD2
j_call: TRBJ2-3
v_call: TRBV5-4
clone_size: .
cdr3_nt: TGTGCCAGCAGCCGTGGAGCGGGGGCTAGCACAGATACGCAGTATTTT
cdr3_aa: CASSRGAGASTDTQYF

d_call: .
j_call: TRBJ2-3
v_call: TRBV7-9
clone_size: once
cdr3_nt: TGTGCCAGCAGCCCCAGAGGACACCTCACAGATACGCAGTATTTT
cdr3_aa: CASSPRGHLTDTQYF

d_call: .
j_call: TRBJ2-2
v_call: TRBV7-2
clone_size: .
cdr3_nt: TGTGCCAGCAGCTTAGCCCCCACGGGGGAGCTGTTTTTT
cdr3_aa: CASSLAPTGELFF

d_call: TRBD1
j_call: TRBJ2-7
v_call: TRBV2
clone_size: once
cdr3_nt: TGTGCCAGCAGTCCAGACAGGGGCCCCTACGAGCAGTACTTC
cdr3_aa: CASSPDRGPYEQYF

d_call: TRBD2
j_call: TRBJ2-7
v_call: TRBV18
clone_size: .
cdr3_nt: TGTGCCAGCTCACCAGCGGGAGGGACCTACGAGCAGTACTTC
cdr3_aa: CASSPAGGTYEQYF

d_call: .
j_call: TRBJ1-4
v_call: TRBV7-9
clone_size: .
cdr3_nt: TGTGCCAGCAGCTTAGGACAGGACTTTTCTTCGGCTAATGAAAAACTGTTTTTT
cdr3_aa: CASSLGQDFSSANEKLFF

d_call: TRBD2
j_call: TRBJ2-1
v_call: TRBV30
clone_size: .
cdr3_nt: TGTGCCTGGAGCGGGAGCGGGAGGCCTTACAATGAGCAGTTCTTC
cdr3_aa: CAWSGSGRPYNEQFF